Shown below are 26 T cell receptor beta chains from a single sample sequenced in a study of shared clonotypes between healthy human individuals. Only in-frame clones appear in the TCRdb table, and some are missing; sequencing was by immunoSEQ multiplex PCR. The table has around 240,000 clones, approximately 70% seen once. Sequencing input: memory CD4+ T cells sorted from blood. Subset specified: CD45RA-negative fraction. These receptors all come from a man aged 30-40 years in good health.

This clone was counted only a few times. The V gene is TRBV6-6, the J gene TRBJ2-7; 7 nucleotides line up with TRBD2. This CDR3 region has 14 residues. The V gene's germline CDR1 is MNHNY and CDR2 SVGAGI (reference sequence). With V trimmed by 5 bases and J by 2 bases, 6 bases remained unmatched. In nucleotides, the CDR3 is TGTGCCAGCAGTAAGCGGGATCCCGCCTACGAGCAGTACTTC. This sequence encodes CASSKRDPAYEQYF.

This clone has just a few counts. The rearrangement uses TRBV7-3 and TRBJ2-2, with 9 bases that match TRBD2. The CDR3 runs to 15 residues. The germline CDR1 and CDR2 sequences are SGHTA and FQGTGA. Trimming took 6 bases from V and 5 from J; bases not matched to a gene: 7. CDR3 loop: CASRLDAGGTGELFF. CDR3 DNA sequence: TGTGCCAGCAGACTTGATGCGGGAGGGACCGGGGAGCTGTTTTTT.

The chain recombines TRBV11-2 with TRBJ2-1; tentative D call: TRBD2 (5 bases). CDR3 length equals 14 residues. Germline assignment: CDR1 SGHAT and CDR2 FQNNGV. Trimming took 5 bases from V and 7 from J, leaving 15 bases between them. CDR3 sequence (DNA): TGTGCCAGCAGCGAACAAGGACGGGGTAATGAGCAGTTCTTC. Protein product: CASSEQGRGNEQFF.

Regarding this clone: One end of the junction varies from germline; a read error may be responsible. The rearrangement links TRBV2 to TRBJ1-2; 8 nucleotides match TRBD1. Germline V lookup: CDR1 SNHLY, CDR2 FYNNEI. The CDR3 is 18 residues long. The CDR3 nucleotides are TGTGCCAGCAGGCCAGGGCTGGGACAGGCCGGTGATTATGGTGGCTACAACTTC. Translation: CASRPGLGQAGDYGGYNF.

The rearrangement uses TRBV10-1 and TRBJ2-2; D assignment may be TRBD1 or TRBD2 (5 bases each). Per germline, CDR1 WNHNN and CDR2 SYGVQD (reference sequence). V shed 7 bases and J shed 2 bases, with 17 bases lying between them. The CDR3 consists of 16 residues. DNA for the CDR3: TGCGCCAGCATAGGGATAGAGGGGCGTAACACCGGGGAGCTGTTTTTT. Residues: CASIGIEGRNTGELFF.

V and J are TRBV7-2 and TRBJ2-7; 9 bases are shared with TRBD2. V was clipped by 2 bases and J by 2 bases; unmatched bases: 7. CDR1 is SGHTA, CDR2 FQGNSA, per germline. This CDR3 comprises 16 residues. DNA of the CDR3: TGTGCCAGCAGCTTAAACGCCCTAGCGGGAACCTACGAGCAGTACTTC. Protein sequence: CASSLNALAGTYEQYF.

The chain joins TRBV7-6 to TRBJ2-3; the D gene could be TRBD1 or TRBD2 (5 bases each). The CDR3 covers 16 residues. Germline values: CDR1 SGHVS, CDR2 FNYEAQ. V was shortened by 4 bases and J by 2 bases, with 16 bases between the two germline ends. The CDR3 reads CASSSPLGDSTDTQYF. The CDR3 nucleotides are TGTGCCAGCAGCTCTCCCCTGGGGGATTCCACAGATACGCAGTATTTT.

This chain links TRBV7-2 with TRBJ2-2; D gene ambiguous. Germline V gene data show CDR1 as SGHTA and CDR2 as FQGNSA. CDR3 length: 14 amino acids. Trimming removed 8 bases from V and 3 bases from J, with 13 bases in between. CDR3: CASGITEYTGELFF. In nucleotides, the CDR3 is TGTGCCAGCGGCATAACAGAATACACCGGGGAGCTGTTTTTT.

For this clone: One base away lies a much larger clone, so this may be a sequencing read error. This same CDR3 is encoded by further DNA sequences in the sample. The genes are TRBV30 and TRBJ1-5; TRBD1 aligns across 9 bases. The V segment lost 1 base and the J segment 5 bases; nucleotides outside the gene matches: 0. This CDR3 has 13 amino acids. Germline CDR1 GTSNPN, CDR2 SVGIG (reference sequence). The CDR3 DNA reads TGTGCCTGGAGTGGACAGGGGGATCAGCCCCAGCATTTT. It encodes CAWSGQGDQPQHF.

The chain couples TRBV19 to TRBJ2-6; D remains ambiguous. Germline CDR1 and CDR2: LNHDA and SQIVND (reference sequence). This CDR3 has 15 amino acids. The V end was cut by 0 bases, the J end by 0 bases, with 3 bases between. The DNA of the CDR3 is TGTGCCAGTAGTATAGACAACTCTGGGGCCAACGTCCTGACTTTC. This sequence encodes CASSIDNSGANVLTF.

This clone was counted a few times. The gene calls are TRBV7-9 and TRBJ2-7; D unresolved. The germline CDR1 and CDR2 sequences are SEHNR and FQNEAQ (reference sequence). V lost 4 bases to trimming and J lost 0 bases, with 22 bases between them. The CDR3 loop spans 18 amino acids. DNA of the CDR3: TGTGCCAGCAGCTCCTCCCCCACAGCTCTATTAAGCTCCTACGAGCAGTACTTC. It is translated as CASSSSPTALLSSYEQYF. Filled out from reference TRBV7-9 and TRBJ2-7, the complete variable domain reads DTGVSQNPRHKITKRGQNVTFRCDPISEHNRLYWYRQTLGQGPEFLTYFQNEAQLEKSRLLSDRFSAERPKGSFSTLEIQRTEQGDSAMYLCASSSSPTALLSSYEQYFGPGTRLTVT.

In this sample, this clone turned up many times. This rearrangement joins TRBV10-3 to TRBJ1-2; a possible D gene is TRBD1 (5 bases). From germline, CDR1 is ENHRY and CDR2 SYGVKD. Trimming removed 4 bases from V and 10 bases from J, with 10 bases in between. This CDR3 has 11 amino acids. CDR3 region: CAISVRGLYTF. The CDR3 DNA is TGTGCCATCAGTGTTCGGGGCCTCTACACCTTC.

This clone was detected only a few times. The rearrangement uses TRBV27 and TRBJ1-5; no firm D call. The CDR3 is 13 amino acids. CDR1 is MNHEY, CDR2 SMNVEV, per germline (reference sequence). V was cut by 3 bases and J by 3 bases, with 6 bases left in between. The CDR3 region is CASSFQVNQPQHF. The CDR3 coding sequence is TGTGCCAGCAGTTTCCAGGTCAATCAGCCCCAGCATTTT.

The gene calls are TRBV5-5 and TRBJ2-1, with a possible D match to TRBD1 (5 bases). CDR1 and CDR2 (germline): SGHKS, YYEKEE (reference sequence). The CDR3 has 15 amino acids. V gave up 6 bases and J gave up 5 bases, with 18 bases separating them. The CDR3 nucleotides read TGTGCCAGCACCGAATTAAGGACCAGGGACAATGAGCAGTTCTTC. Protein sequence: CASTELRTRDNEQFF.

This chain connects TRBV13 to TRBJ2-1, with 10 bases matching TRBD2. After removal of 4 bases from V and 9 bases from J, the junction contained 9 bases not matched to a gene. There are 15 residues in the CDR3. Germline lookup yields CDR1 PRHDT and CDR2 FYEKMQ (reference sequence). CDR3 nucleotide sequence: TGTGCCAGCAGCTCGTTTCCGGGACTAGCGATTGAGCAGTTCTTC. Amino acid sequence: CASSSFPGLAIEQFF.

The chain couples TRBV28 to TRBJ2-5; D ambiguous. V lost 8 bases and J 3 bases, leaving 13 bases between the germline ends. The V gene's germline CDR1 is MDHEN and CDR2 SYDVKM. CDR3 length: 13 residues. The CDR3 DNA follows: TGTGCCAGCGGGGTGGTGGCAGAAGAGACCCAGTACTTC. It specifies CASGVVAEETQYF.

The CDR3 nucleotides read TGCGCCAGCAGCTTGGTTCAACTCCAAAGCGATGAGCAGTTCTTC. It codes for CASSLVQLQSDEQFF. The gene calls are TRBV5-1 and TRBJ2-1; D is unresolved. Germline V lookup: CDR1 SGHRS, CDR2 YFSETQ. V was shortened by 0 bases and J by 8 bases, with 15 bases between the two germline ends. The CDR3 length is 15 residues.

The rearrangement uses TRBV5-1 and TRBJ1-5; TRBD1 is a possible D gene (5 bases). CDR3 size: 14 residues. Germline values: CDR1 SGHRS, CDR2 YFSETQ. V gave up 4 bases and J gave up 7 bases, with 15 bases separating them. DNA of the CDR3: TGCGCCAGCAGCCGACGCCCGGCAGGGCAGCCCCAGCATTTT. Translating gives CASSRRPAGQPQHF.

The rearrangement links TRBV10-2 to TRBJ2-7; 8 nucleotides align to TRBD1. V shed 6 bases, J shed 4 bases, and the junction held 11 bases outside the gene matches. Per the germline V gene, CDR1 is WSHSY and CDR2 is SAAADI. This CDR3 spans 15 amino acids. The CDR3 coding sequence is TGCGCCAGCAGACTGAGGACAGGGTACCAATACGAGCAGTACTTC. This codes for CASRLRTGYQYEQYF.

V gene TRBV27 combines with J gene TRBJ1-5; D is ambiguous. Germline V CDR1 and CDR2: MNHEY, SMNVEV (reference sequence). The CDR3 extends over 11 amino acids. Trimming took off 8 bases at V and 6 bases at J, with 8 bases between the two ends. The chain's CDR3 is CASGYGQPQHF. In DNA form, the CDR3 reads TGTGCCAGCGGGTATGGTCAGCCCCAGCATTTT.

This rearrangement joins TRBV5-1 to TRBJ2-3; 8 nucleotides match TRBD1. The germline V gene encodes CDR1 SGHRS and CDR2 YFSETQ. This CDR3 spans 15 amino acids. V gave up 4 bases and J gave up 2 bases; unmatched junction bases: 6. The CDR3 coding sequence is TGCGCCAGCAGCCTTCAGGGGGCCACCACAGATACGCAGTATTTT. Protein sequence: CASSLQGATTDTQYF.

The chain uses TRBV5-5 and TRBJ2-7; no clear D. V shed 0 bases and J shed 6 bases, with 10 bases lying between them. CDR1 is SGHKS and CDR2 is YYEKEE in the germline V gene (reference sequence). The CDR3 totals 13 residues. The CDR3 nucleotides are TGTGCCAGCAGCTTGGGAGCGAATAGCGAGCAGTACTTC. It encodes CASSLGANSEQYF. Full variable domain (outside the CDR3, taken from reference TRBV5-5 and TRBJ2-7): DAGVTQSPTHLIKTRGQQVTLRCSPISGHKSVSWYQQVLGQGPQFIFQYYEKEERGRGNFPDRFSARQFPNYSSELNVNALLLGDSALYLCASSLGANSEQYFGPGTRLTVT.

The CDR3 bases are TGTGCCAGCACTTTCCCCGGTGGGGGCAATCAGCCCCAGCATTTT. Translating gives CASTFPGGGNQPQHF. This chain joins TRBV28 and TRBJ1-5; no reliable D call. Germline lookup yields CDR1 MDHEN and CDR2 SYDVKM. The CDR3 is 15 amino acids. V lost 7 bases and J lost 2, with 15 bases in between.

The V gene is TRBV28, the J gene TRBJ1-5, with D hard to call. Per germline, CDR1 MDHEN and CDR2 SYDVKM. The V end lost 4 bases, the J end lost 3 bases, and 16 bases lay between the germline ends. The CDR3 is made up of 16 amino acids. The CDR3: CASSSPGPGINQPQHF. CDR3 DNA: TGTGCCAGCAGTTCACCGGGCCCCGGAATCAATCAGCCCCAGCATTTT.

In its sample, this clone was seen a few times. The rearrangement uses TRBV6-1 and TRBJ1-4; D is possibly TRBD1 (5 bases). This CDR3 comprises 15 residues. Germline V CDR1 and CDR2: MNHNS, SASEGT. Deletions cut 6 bases from V and 7 bases from J, with 18 bases between. CDR3 sequence reads: CASRDSDSHSEKLFF. DNA for the CDR3: TGTGCCAGCAGAGATTCTGACAGTCACAGTGAAAAACTGTTTTTT.

This clone has just a few counts. The chain recombines TRBV5-1 with TRBJ2-5, with 11 bases fitting TRBD2. The CDR3 spans 18 residues. Germline CDR1 and CDR2: SGHRS and YFSETQ. The V segment lost 0 bases and the J segment 5 bases; nucleotides outside the gene matches: 12. CDR3 sequence: CASSLAISGRDFMETQYF. CDR3 sequence (DNA): TGCGCCAGCAGCTTGGCAATTAGCGGGAGGGATTTTATGGAGACCCAGTACTTC. Based on the CDR3 plus reference TRBV5-1 and TRBJ2-5, the full variable domain is KAGVTQTPRYLIKTRGQQVTLSCSPISGHRSVSWYQQTPGQGLQFLFEYFSETQRNKGNFPGRFSGRQFSNSRSEMNVSTLELGDSALYLCASSLAISGRDFMETQYFGPGTRLLVL.